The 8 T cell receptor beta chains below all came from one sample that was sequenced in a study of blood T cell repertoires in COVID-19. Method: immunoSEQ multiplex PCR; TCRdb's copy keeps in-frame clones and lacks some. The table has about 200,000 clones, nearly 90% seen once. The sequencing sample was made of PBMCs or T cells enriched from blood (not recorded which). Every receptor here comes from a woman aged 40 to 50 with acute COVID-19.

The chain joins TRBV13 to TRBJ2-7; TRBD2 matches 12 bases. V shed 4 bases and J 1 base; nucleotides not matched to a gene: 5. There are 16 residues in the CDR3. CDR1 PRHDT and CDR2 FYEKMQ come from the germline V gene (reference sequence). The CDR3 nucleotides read TGTGCCAGCAGCTCCGGGACTAGCGGGCTGTCCTACGAGCAGTACTTC. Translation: CASSSGTSGLSYEQYF. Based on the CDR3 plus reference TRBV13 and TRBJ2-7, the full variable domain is AAGVIQSPRHLIKEKRETATLKCYPIPRHDTVYWYQQGPGQDPQFLISFYEKMQSDKGSIPDRFSAQQFSDYHSELNMSSLELGDSALYFCASSSGTSGLSYEQYFGPGTRLTVT.

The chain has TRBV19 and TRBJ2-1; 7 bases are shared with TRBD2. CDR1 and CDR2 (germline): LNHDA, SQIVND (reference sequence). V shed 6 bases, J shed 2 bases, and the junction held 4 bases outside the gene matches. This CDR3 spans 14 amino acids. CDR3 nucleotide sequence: TGTGCCAGTAGGGCTGGACTAGCCTACAATGAGCAGTTCTTC. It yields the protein CASRAGLAYNEQFF.

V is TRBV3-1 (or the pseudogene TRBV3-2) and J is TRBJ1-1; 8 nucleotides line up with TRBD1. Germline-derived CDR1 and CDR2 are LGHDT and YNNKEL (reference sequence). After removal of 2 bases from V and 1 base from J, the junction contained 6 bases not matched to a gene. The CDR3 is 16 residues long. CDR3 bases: TGTGCCAGCAGCCAATCCCCAGGGACAGGGAACACTGAAGCTTTCTTT. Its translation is CASSQSPGTGNTEAFF.

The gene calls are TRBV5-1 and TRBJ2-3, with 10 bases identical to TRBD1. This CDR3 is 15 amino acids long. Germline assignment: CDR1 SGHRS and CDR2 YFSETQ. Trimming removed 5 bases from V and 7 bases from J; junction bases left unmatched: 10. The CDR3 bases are TGCGCCAGCAGTCCGGGACAGGGGACGGGAAATACGCAGTATTTT. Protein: CASSPGQGTGNTQYF.

This CDR3 reads CASSTLGLAGEVEQFF. In DNA, the CDR3 is TGTGCCAGTAGTACTCTTGGACTAGCGGGAGAGGTTGAGCAGTTCTTC. V usage is TRBV19 and J usage is TRBJ2-1; 13 positions agree with TRBD2. The CDR3 is 16 amino acids. Germline CDR1 is LNHDA and CDR2 is SQIVND (reference sequence). The V gene end was trimmed by 4 bases and the J gene end by 9 bases; junction bases not matched to a gene: 9.

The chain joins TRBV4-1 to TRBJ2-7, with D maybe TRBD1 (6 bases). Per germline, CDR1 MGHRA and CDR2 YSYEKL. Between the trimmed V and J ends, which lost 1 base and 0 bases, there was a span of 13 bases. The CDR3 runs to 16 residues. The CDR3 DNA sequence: TGCGCCAGCAGCCAAGTGGTCCGGGACAACTCCTACGAGCAGTACTTC. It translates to CASSQVVRDNSYEQYF.

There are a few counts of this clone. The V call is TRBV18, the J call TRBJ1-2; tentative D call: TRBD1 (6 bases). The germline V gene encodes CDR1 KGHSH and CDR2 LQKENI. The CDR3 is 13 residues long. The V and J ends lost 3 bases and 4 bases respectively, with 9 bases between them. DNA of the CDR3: TGTGCCAGCTCACCCCAGGACAGCTATGGCTACACCTTC. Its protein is CASSPQDSYGYTF.

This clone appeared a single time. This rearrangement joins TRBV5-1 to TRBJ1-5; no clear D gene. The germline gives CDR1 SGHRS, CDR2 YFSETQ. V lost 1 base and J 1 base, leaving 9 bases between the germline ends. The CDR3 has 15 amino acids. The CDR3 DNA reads TGCGCCAGCAGCTTGATAAGCGGGAGCAATCAGCCCCAGCATTTT. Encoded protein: CASSLISGSNQPQHF.